The T cell receptor (beta chain) described here comes from a study of blood T cell repertoires in COVID-19. Study background: Some COVID-19 samples were acute and others convalescent; all came from the United States, Italy and Spain. PBMCs, B-cell-depleted T cells, or T cells were the source of the cDNA or gDNA that made up the material.

This clone was counted ten times or more. Sequencing was performed with immunoSEQ multiplex PCR; in TCRdb, only in-frame clones are kept and a portion is missing. Here the sample spans approximately 200,000 clones, approximately 90% being singletons. V dropped 4 bases and J dropped 0 bases, with 7 bases sitting between them. The CDR3 covers 13 residues. Germline values: CDR1 MNHEY, CDR2 SVGAGI. This chain connects TRBV6-5 to TRBJ2-7; D remains ambiguous. The sequence came from a woman aged 25 to 39 with acute or convalescent COVID-19. The sequenced sample consisted of peripheral blood. The CDR3 here is CASSFRGSYEQYF. The CDR3 DNA is TGTGCCAGCAGTTTTCGCGGCTCCTACGAGCAGTACTTC.